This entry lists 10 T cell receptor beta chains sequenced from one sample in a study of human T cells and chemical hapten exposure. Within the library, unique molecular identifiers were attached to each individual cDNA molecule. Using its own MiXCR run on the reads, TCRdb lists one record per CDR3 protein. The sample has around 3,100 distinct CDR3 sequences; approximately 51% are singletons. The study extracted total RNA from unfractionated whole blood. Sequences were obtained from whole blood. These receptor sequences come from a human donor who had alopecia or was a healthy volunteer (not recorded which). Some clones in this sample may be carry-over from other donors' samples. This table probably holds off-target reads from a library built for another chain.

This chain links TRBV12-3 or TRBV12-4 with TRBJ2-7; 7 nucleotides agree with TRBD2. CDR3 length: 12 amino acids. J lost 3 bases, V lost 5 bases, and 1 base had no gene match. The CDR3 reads CASSPSGYEQYF. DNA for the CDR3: TGTGCCAGCAGTCCTAGCGGCTACGAGCAGTACTTC.

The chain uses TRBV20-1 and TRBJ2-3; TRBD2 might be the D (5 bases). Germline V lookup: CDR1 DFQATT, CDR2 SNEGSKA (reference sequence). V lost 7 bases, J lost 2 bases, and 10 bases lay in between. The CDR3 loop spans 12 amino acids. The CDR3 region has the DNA TGCAGTGGCGCGGACTCCACAGATACGCAGTATTTT. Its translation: CSGADSTDTQYF.

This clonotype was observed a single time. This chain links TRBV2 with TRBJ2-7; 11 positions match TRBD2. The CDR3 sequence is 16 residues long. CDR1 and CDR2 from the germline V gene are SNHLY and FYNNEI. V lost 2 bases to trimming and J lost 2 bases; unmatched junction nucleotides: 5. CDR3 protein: CASSELAGGLTYEQYF. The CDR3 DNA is TGTGCCAGCAGTGAACTAGCGGGGGGATTGACCTACGAGCAGTACTTC.

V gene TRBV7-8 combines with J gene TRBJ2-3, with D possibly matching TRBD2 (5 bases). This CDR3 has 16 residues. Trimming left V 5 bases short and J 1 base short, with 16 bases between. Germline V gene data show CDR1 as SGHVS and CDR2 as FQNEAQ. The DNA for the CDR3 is TGTGCCAGCAGCCCGATGGGGAGCCTAGGCACAGATACGCAGTATTTT. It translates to CASSPMGSLGTDTQYF. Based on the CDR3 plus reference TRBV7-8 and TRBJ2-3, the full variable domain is GAGVSQSPRYKVAKRGQDVALRCDPISGHVSLFWYQQALGQGPEFLTYFQNEAQLDKSGLPSDRFFAERPEGSVSTLKIQRTQQEDSAVYLCASSPMGSLGTDTQYFGPGTRLTVL.

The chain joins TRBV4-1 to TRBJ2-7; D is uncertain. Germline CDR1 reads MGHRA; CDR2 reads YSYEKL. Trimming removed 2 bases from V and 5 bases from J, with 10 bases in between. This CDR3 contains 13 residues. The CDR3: CASSQRVVNEQYF. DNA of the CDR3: TGCGCCAGCAGCCAACGGGTAGTCAACGAGCAGTACTTC.

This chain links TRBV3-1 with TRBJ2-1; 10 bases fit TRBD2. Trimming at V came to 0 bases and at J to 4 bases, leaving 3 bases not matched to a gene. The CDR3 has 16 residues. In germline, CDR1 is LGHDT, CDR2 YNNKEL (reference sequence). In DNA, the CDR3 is TGTGCCAGCAGCCAAGAACTAGCGGGAAGGTACAATGAGCAGTTCTTC. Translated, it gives CASSQELAGRYNEQFF.

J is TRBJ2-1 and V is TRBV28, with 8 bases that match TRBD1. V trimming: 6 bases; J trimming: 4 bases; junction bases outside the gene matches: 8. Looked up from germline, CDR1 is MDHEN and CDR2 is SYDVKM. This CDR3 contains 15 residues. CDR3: CASRRQGRRYNEQFF. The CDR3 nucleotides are TGTGCCAGCAGACGACAGGGGAGGAGGTACAATGAGCAGTTCTTC.

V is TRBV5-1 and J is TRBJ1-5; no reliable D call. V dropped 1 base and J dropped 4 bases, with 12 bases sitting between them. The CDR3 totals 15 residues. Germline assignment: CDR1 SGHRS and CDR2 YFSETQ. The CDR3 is CASSLSGSNNQPQHF. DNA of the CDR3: TGCGCCAGCAGCTTGTCCGGGTCGAATAATCAGCCCCAGCATTTT.

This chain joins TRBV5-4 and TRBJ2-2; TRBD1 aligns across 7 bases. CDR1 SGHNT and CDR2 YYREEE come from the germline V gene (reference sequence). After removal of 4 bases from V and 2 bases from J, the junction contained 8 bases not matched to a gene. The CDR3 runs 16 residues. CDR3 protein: CASSKEQGPNTGELFF. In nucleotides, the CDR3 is TGTGCCAGCAGCAAGGAACAGGGGCCCAACACCGGGGAGCTGTTTTTT.

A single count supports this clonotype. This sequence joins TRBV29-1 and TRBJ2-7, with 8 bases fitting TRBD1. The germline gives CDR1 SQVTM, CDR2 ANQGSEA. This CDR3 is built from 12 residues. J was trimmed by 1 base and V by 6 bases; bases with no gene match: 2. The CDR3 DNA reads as TGCAGCGTGGGACAGGCATCCTACGAGCAGTACTTC. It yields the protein CSVGQASYEQYF.